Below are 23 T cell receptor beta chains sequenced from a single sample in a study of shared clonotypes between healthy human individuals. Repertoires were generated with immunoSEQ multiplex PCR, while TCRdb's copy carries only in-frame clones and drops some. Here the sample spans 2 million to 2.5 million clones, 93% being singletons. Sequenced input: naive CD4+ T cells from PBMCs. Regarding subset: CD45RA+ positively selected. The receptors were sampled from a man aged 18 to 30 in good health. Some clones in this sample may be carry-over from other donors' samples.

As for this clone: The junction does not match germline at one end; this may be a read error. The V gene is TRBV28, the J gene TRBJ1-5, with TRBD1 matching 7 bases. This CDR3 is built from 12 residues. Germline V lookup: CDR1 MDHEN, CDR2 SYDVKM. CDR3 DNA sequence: TGTGCCAGCACCTTATATGGGACAGCGAAGAATTTT. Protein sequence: CASTLYGTAKNF.

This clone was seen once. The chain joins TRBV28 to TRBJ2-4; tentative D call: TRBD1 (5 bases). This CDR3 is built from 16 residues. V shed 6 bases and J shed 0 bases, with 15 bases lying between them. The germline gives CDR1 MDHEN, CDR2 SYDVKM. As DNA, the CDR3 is TGTGCCAGCAGCCGATCGACAGCGAGAGCCAAAAACATTCAGTACTTC. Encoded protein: CASSRSTARAKNIQYF. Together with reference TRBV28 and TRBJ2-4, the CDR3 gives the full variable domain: DVKVTQSSRYLVKRTGEKVFLECVQDMDHENMFWYRQDPGLGLRLIYFSYDVKMKEKGDIPEGYSVSREKKERFSLILESASTNQTSMYLCASSRSTARAKNIQYFGAGTRLSVL.

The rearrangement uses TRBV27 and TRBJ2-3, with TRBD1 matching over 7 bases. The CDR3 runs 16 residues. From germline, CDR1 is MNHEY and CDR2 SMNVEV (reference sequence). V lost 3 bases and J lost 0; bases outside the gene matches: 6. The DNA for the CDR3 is TGTGCCAGCAGTTTCAGGGACAGAACTAGCACAGATACGCAGTATTTT. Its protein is CASSFRDRTSTDTQYF.

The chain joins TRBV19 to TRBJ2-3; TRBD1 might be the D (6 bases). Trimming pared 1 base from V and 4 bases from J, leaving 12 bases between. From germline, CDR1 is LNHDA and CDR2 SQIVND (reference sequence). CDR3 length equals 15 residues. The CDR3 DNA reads TGTGCCAGTAGTATAGGATCCAGGACAGCAGATACGCAGTATTTT. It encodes CASSIGSRTADTQYF.

As DNA, the CDR3 is TGCAGCGCCGGGACTAGCGGGACATACACAGATACGCAGTATTTT. It is translated as CSAGTSGTYTDTQYF. V usage is TRBV29-1 and J usage is TRBJ2-3; 13 nucleotides match TRBD2. With 7 bases clipped from V and 2 bases from J, the junction kept 6 bases outside the gene matches. The CDR3 is 15 amino acids. CDR1 is SQVTM, CDR2 ANQGSEA, per germline.

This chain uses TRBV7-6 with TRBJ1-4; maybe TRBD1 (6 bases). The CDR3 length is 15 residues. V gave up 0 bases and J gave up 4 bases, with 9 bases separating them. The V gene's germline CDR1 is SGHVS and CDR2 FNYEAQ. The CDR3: CASSLARGHNEKLFF. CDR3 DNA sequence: TGTGCCAGCAGCTTAGCACGGGGACATAATGAAAAACTGTTTTTT.

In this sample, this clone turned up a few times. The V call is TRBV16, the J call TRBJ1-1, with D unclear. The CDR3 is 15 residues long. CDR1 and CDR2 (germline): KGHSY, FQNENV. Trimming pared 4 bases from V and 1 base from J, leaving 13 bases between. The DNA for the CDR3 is TGTGCCAGCAGCCCCGTGGGGTTCCCGAACACTGAAGCTTTCTTT. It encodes CASSPVGFPNTEAFF.

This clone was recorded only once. The CDR3 loop reads CASSQDLGFGGELFF. As DNA, the CDR3 is TGCGCCAGCAGCCAAGATCTGGGGTTCGGCGGGGAGCTGTTTTTT. V usage is TRBV4-3 and J usage is TRBJ2-2; D unclear. The CDR3 totals 15 residues. V lost 0 bases and J lost 7, with 12 bases in between. Germline-derived CDR1 and CDR2 are LGHNA and YSLEER.

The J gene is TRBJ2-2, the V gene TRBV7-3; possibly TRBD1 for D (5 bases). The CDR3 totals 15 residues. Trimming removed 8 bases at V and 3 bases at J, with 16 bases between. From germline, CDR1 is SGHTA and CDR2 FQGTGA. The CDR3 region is CASSLLGADTGELFF. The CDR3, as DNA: TGTGCCAGCTCTCTTCTAGGGGCGGACACCGGGGAGCTGTTTTTT.

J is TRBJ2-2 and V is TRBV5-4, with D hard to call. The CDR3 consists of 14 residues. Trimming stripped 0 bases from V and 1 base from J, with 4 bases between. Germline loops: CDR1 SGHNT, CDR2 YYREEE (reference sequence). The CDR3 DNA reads TGTGCCAGCAGCTTGGTCGGGAACACCGGGGAGCTGTTTTTT. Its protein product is CASSLVGNTGELFF.

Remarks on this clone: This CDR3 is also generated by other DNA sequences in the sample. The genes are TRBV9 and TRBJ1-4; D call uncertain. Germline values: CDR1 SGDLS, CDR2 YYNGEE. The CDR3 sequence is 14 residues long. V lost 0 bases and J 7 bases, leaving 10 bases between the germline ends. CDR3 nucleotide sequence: TGTGCCAGCAGCGTAGAGGGAGTCGGTGAAAAACTGTTTTTT. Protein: CASSVEGVGEKLFF.

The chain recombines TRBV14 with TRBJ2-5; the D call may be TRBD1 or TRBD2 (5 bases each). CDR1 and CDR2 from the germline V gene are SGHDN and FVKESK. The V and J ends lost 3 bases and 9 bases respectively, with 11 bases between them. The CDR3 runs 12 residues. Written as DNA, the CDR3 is TGTGCCAGCAGCCAGGTTGTGGGGGCCCAGTACTTC. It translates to CASSQVVGAQYF.

The CDR3 region is CASSPTRDSTGRMFF. The DNA of the CDR3 is TGTGCCAGCAGCCCAACCCGGGACTCCACGGGCAGAATGTTTTTT. This chain links TRBV11-2 with TRBJ2-2; a weak D match, TRBD2 (6 bases). The ends were cut back, 5 bases at V and 15 bases at J, with 25 bases in the middle. This CDR3 is 15 amino acids long. The germline CDR1 and CDR2 sequences are SGHAT and FQNNGV.

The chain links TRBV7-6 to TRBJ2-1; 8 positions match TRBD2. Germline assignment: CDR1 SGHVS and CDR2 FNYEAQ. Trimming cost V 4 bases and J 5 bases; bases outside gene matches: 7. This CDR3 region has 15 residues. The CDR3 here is CASSSAGVPNNEQFF. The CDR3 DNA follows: TGTGCCAGCAGCTCAGCGGGAGTCCCCAACAATGAGCAGTTCTTC.

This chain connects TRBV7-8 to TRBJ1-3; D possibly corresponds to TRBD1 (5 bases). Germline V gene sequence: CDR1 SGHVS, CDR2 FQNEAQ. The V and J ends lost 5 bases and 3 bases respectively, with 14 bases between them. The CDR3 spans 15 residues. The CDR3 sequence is CASSGGTAGGNTIYF. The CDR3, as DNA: TGTGCCAGCAGCGGAGGGACCGCAGGTGGAAACACCATATATTTT.

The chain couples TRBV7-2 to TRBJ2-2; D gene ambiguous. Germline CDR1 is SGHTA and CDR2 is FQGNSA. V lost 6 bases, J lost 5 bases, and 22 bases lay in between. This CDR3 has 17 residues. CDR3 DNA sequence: TGTGCCAGCAGTCGCGTGGCAGCAAATCGCGGTACCGGGGAGCTGTTTTTT. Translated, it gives CASSRVAANRGTGELFF.

The CDR3 nucleotides are TGTGCCAGCAGCTCTATCCCGGGACTAGCGGTGGGCATGAATGAGCAGTTCTTC. Amino acids: CASSSIPGLAVGMNEQFF. The chain links TRBV7-9 to TRBJ2-1; 11 bases are a match to TRBD2. The trim removed 4 bases at V and 7 bases at J, leaving 15 bases unmatched. There are 18 residues in the CDR3. CDR1 and CDR2 (germline): SEHNR, FQNEAQ (reference sequence).

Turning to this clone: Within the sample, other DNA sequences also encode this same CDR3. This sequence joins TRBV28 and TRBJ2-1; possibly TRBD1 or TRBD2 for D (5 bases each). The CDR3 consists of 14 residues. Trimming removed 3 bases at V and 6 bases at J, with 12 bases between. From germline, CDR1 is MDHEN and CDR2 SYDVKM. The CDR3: CASSLARAGNEQFF. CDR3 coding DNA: TGTGCCAGCAGTTTGGCCAGGGCGGGCAATGAGCAGTTCTTC.

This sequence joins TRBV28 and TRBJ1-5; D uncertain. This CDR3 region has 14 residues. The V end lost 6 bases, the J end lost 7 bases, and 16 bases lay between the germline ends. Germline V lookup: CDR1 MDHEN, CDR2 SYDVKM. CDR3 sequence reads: CASSPGFGGQPQHF. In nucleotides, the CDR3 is TGTGCCAGCAGCCCCGGTTTCGGTGGGCAGCCCCAGCATTTT. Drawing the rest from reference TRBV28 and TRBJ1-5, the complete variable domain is DVKVTQSSRYLVKRTGEKVFLECVQDMDHENMFWYRQDPGLGLRLIYFSYDVKMKEKGDIPEGYSVSREKKERFSLILESASTNQTSMYLCASSPGFGGQPQHFGDGTRLSIL.

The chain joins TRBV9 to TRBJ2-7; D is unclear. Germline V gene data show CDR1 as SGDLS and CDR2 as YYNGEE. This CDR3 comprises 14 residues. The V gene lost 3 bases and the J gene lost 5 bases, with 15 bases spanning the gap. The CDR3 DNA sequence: TGTGCCAGCAGCGCCGACCTGACGTTCGACGAGCAGTACTTC. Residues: CASSADLTFDEQYF.

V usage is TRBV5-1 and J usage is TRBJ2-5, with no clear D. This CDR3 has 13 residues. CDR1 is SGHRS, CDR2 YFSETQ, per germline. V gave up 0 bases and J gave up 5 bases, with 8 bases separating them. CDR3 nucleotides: TGCGCCAGCAGCTTGGCCCCTTCGGAGACCCAGTACTTC. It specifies CASSLAPSETQYF.

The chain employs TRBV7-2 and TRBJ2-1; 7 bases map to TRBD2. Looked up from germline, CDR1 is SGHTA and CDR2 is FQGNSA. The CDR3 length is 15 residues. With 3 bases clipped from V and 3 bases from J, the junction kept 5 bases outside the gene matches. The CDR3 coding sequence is TGTGCCAGCAGCTTCGGGCTAGCGGTCTACAATGAGCAGTTCTTC. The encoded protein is CASSFGLAVYNEQFF.

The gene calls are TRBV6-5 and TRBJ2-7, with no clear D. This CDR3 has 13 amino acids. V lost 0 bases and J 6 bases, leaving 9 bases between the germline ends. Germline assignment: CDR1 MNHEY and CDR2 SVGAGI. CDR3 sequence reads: CASSYSKGIEQYF. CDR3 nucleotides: TGTGCCAGCAGTTACTCGAAAGGGATCGAGCAGTACTTC.